This TCR beta chain was sequenced during a study of T cell responses to AZD1222 COVID-19 vaccine. Remarks on this clone: Its antigen is unidentified.

CDR3 length: 17 residues. V lost 3 bases and J 0 bases, leaving 15 bases between the germline ends. Germline-derived CDR1 and CDR2 are LGHDT and YNNKEL (reference sequence). Study results and limitations: The repertoires were collected only after the peak T cell response. A rise in Spike-specific TCR breadth and depth followed two AZD1222 doses.

The protocol was immunoSEQ multiplex PCR, while the TCRdb copy is restricted to in-frame clones and leaves out a portion. The table includes 52,000 or so clones, about 85% detected once. The chain employs TRBV3-1 (or the pseudogene TRBV3-2) and TRBJ2-1; no reliable D call. The specimen was peripheral blood, collected on day 0 of MenACWY control vaccination. The clonotype originates from an adult in good health. CDR3 amino acids: CASSQAFSWSSYNEQFF. CDR3 nucleotides: TGTGCCAGCAGCCAGGCCTTTTCTTGGAGCTCCTACAATGAGCAGTTCTTC.